Below, 2 T cell receptor beta chains from the same sample are listed, as sequenced in a study of blood T cell repertoires in COVID-19. Sequencing used immunoSEQ multiplex PCR; TCRdb keeps in-frame clones, though not all of them. Among about 130,000 clones, about 79% were seen once, and the ten largest hold 3%. The sample consisted of peripheral blood. Receptors originate from a woman of 80 years or more with acute or convalescent COVID-19.

This clone was seen more than once but under ten times. The V gene is TRBV5-1, the J gene TRBJ2-2; a possible D gene is TRBD2 (7 bases). V lost 4 bases and J lost 4, with 14 bases in between. The length of the CDR3 is 15 residues. The germline V gene has CDR1 SGHRS and CDR2 YFSETQ. The CDR3 DNA is TGCGCCAGCAGCCTAGGGGGGGCGCCCACCGGGGAGCTGTTTTTT. It translates to CASSLGGAPTGELFF.

This clone was observed once. V is TRBV6-2 or TRBV6-3 and J is TRBJ1-1; maybe TRBD1 (6 bases). CDR3 size: 13 residues. V was trimmed by 4 bases and J by 0 bases, leaving 6 bases between them. The germline CDR1 and CDR2 sequences are MNHEY and SVGEGT. The DNA of the CDR3 is TGTGCCAGCAGTTGGACAGTGAACACTGAAGCTTTCTTT. This translates into CASSWTVNTEAFF.